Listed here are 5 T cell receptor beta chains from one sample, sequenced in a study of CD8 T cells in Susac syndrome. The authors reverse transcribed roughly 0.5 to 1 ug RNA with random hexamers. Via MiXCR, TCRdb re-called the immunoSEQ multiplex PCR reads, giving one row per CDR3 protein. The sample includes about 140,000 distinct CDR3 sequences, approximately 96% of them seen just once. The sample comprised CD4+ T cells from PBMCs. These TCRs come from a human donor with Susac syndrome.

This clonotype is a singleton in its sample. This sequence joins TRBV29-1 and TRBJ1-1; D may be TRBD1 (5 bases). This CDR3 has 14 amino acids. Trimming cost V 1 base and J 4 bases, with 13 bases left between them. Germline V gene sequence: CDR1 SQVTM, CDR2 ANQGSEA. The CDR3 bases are TGCAGCGTTGAAGGGACTGGGGGGTCCACTGAAGCTTTCTTT. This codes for CSVEGTGGSTEAFF.

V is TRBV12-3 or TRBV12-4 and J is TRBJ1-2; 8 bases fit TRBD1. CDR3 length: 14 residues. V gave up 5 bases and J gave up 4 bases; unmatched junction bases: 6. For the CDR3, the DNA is TGTGCCAGCAGTCCCCGGACAGGGTCCTATGGCTACACCTTC. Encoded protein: CASSPRTGSYGYTF.

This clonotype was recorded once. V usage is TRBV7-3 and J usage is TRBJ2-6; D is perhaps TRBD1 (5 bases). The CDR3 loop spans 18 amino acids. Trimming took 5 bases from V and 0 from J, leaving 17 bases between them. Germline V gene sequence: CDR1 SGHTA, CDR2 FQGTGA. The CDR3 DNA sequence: TGTGCCAGCAGCCCCGACCCCCAGGGTAGCTCTGGGGCCAACGTCCTGACTTTC. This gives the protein CASSPDPQGSSGANVLTF.

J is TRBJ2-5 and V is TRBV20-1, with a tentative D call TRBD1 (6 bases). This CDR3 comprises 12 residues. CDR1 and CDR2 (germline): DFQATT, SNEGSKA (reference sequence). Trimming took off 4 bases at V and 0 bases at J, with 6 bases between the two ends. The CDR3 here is CSANRDQETQYF. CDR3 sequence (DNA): TGCAGTGCTAACAGGGACCAAGAGACCCAGTACTTC.

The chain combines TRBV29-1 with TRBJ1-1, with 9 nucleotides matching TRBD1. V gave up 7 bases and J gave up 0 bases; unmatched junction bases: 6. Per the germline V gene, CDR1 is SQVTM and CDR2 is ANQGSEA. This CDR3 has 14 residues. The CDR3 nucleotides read TGCAGCGCACCGGGACAGGGACTGAACACTGAAGCTTTCTTT. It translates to CSAPGQGLNTEAFF. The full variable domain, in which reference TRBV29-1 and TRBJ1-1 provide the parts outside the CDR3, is SAVISQKPSRDICQRGTSLTIQCQVDSQVTMMFWYRQQPGQSLTLIATANQGSEATYESGFVIDKFPISRPNLTFSTLTVSNMSPEDSSIYLCSAPGQGLNTEAFFGQGTRLTVV.